This TCR beta chain stems from a study of PD-1 blockade in mismatch repair-deficient tumors. The germline V gene encodes CDR1 SGHTA and CDR2 FQGNSA. V lost 2 bases and J 0 bases, leaving 11 bases between the germline ends. The CDR3 covers 15 residues. Mismatch repair deficiency was confirmed in all patients, by PCR or immunohistochemistry. TCRdb's table, derived via immunoSEQ multiplex PCR, lists solely in-frame clones and lacks some. The data contain tens of thousands of clones, about 84% of them singletons. The material was peripheral blood, obtained 12 weeks after starting pembrolizumab. The rearrangement links TRBV7-2 to TRBJ2-7; maybe TRBD2 (5 bases). This sequence originates from an adult with mismatch repair-deficient cancer. The CDR3 reads CASSLTRTRSYEQYF. As DNA, the CDR3 is TGTGCCAGCAGCTTAACCCGGACTCGCTCCTACGAGCAGTACTTC.